These 17 T cell receptor beta chains were sequenced from one sample in a study of cytomegalovirus exposure and HLA in healthy donors (dated by TCRdb to 2016 to 2017). Receptors were amplified or captured by the immunoSEQ multiplex PCR assay. TCRdb limited this immuneACCESS table to in-frame rearrangements with V and J called. A share of clones is missing; checked studies link under half to unresolved V genes, and the rest is unexplained. The sample has under 250,000 clones on record, roughly nine tenths of them singletons. Around 12% of the sample comes from the top ten. Sequenced input: PBMCs. The source of these receptors is a man between 18 and 35 years old in good health and CMV-seropositive.

The CDR3 is CASSLGSAGSYEQYF. CDR3 nucleotide sequence: TGTGCCAGCAGCTTAGGATCGGCAGGCTCCTACGAGCAGTACTTC. The chain carries TRBV11-1 and TRBJ2-7; D gene ambiguous. CDR1 and CDR2 from the germline V gene are SGHAT and FQDESV (reference sequence). This CDR3 contains 15 residues. V shed 1 base and J shed 0 bases, with 10 bases lying between them.

The chain joins TRBV6-5 to TRBJ2-7; TRBD1 agrees at 8 bases. The germline gives CDR1 MNHEY, CDR2 SVGAGI. The trim removed 4 bases at V and 2 bases at J, leaving 7 bases unmatched. The CDR3 covers 15 residues. The CDR3, as DNA: TGTGCCAGCAGTTTCTCAGGACAGGGACCCTACGAGCAGTACTTC. This encodes CASSFSGQGPYEQYF.

The V call is TRBV7-8, the J call TRBJ1-2; 9 bases are a match to TRBD1. Germline trimming cut 4 bases from V and 5 bases from J; bases unmatched to any gene: 8. Germline V gives CDR1 SGHVS, CDR2 FQNEAQ. This CDR3 has 15 amino acids. In nucleotides, the CDR3 is TGTGCCAGCAGCTCAAGGACAGGGGAGGGGTATGGCTACACCTTC. Translating it yields CASSSRTGEGYGYTF.

The chain couples TRBV11-2 to TRBJ2-1, with D hard to call. This CDR3 is built from 13 residues. From germline, CDR1 is SGHAT and CDR2 FQNNGV. V gave up 5 bases and J gave up 6 bases, with 11 bases separating them. This CDR3 is CASSPDRSNEQFF. Here the CDR3 DNA reads TGTGCCAGCAGCCCGGACCGGAGCAATGAGCAGTTCTTC.

V and J are TRBV6-1 and TRBJ2-1, with D perhaps matching TRBD2 (5 bases). The germline gives CDR1 MNHNS, CDR2 SASEGT. V gave up 2 bases and J gave up 4 bases, with 27 bases separating them. CDR3 length: 20 residues. The CDR3 DNA follows: TGTGCCAGCAGTGAAATGATCCTTCACCCGGGAACTAGAGATTACAATGAGCAGTTCTTC. This translates into CASSEMILHPGTRDYNEQFF.

The table lists this clone with many counts. The rearrangement links TRBV2 to TRBJ1-5, with 10 bases matching TRBD1. In germline, CDR1 is SNHLY, CDR2 FYNNEI. Trimming at V came to 6 bases and at J to 7 bases, leaving 9 bases not matched to a gene. The CDR3 sequence is 15 residues long. DNA of the CDR3: TGTGCCAGCAGCGCTGGGACAGGGGTGGGCCAGCCCCAGCATTTT. It is translated as CASSAGTGVGQPQHF.

This clone was recorded only once. V is TRBV6-1 and J is TRBJ2-5, with D perhaps matching TRBD1 (6 bases). CDR1 MNHNS and CDR2 SASEGT come from the germline V gene. The CDR3 totals 14 residues. V dropped 1 base and J dropped 7 bases, with 13 bases sitting between them. For the CDR3, the DNA is TGTGCCAGCAGTGAAGTACAGGGAGTGGCGACCCAGTACTTC. Its protein is CASSEVQGVATQYF.

This chain connects TRBV19 to TRBJ1-2; 8 bases match TRBD1. After removal of 10 bases from V and 7 bases from J, the junction contained 11 bases not matched to a gene. This CDR3 region has 13 residues. Per the germline V gene, CDR1 is LNHDA and CDR2 is SQIVND (reference sequence). The CDR3 reads CATQPRTGSGYTF. CDR3 nucleotide sequence: TGTGCCACCCAACCCCGGACAGGGAGTGGCTACACCTTC.

This clone appeared a single time. The rearrangement links TRBV19 to TRBJ2-7; 8 bases are a match to TRBD1. Germline V lookup: CDR1 LNHDA, CDR2 SQIVND (reference sequence). This CDR3 spans 15 amino acids. The trim removed 8 bases at V and 5 bases at J, leaving 14 bases unmatched. CDR3 residues: CASDAPDRVLDEQYF. For the CDR3, the DNA is TGTGCCAGTGACGCACCGGACAGGGTCCTAGACGAGCAGTACTTC. Filled out from reference TRBV19 and TRBJ2-7, the complete variable domain reads DGGITQSPKYLFRKEGQNVTLSCEQNLNHDAMYWYRQDPGQGLRLIYYSQIVNDFQKGDIAEGYSVSREKKESFPLTVTSAQKNPTAFYLCASDAPDRVLDEQYFGPGTRLTVT.

This chain uses TRBV11-3 with TRBJ2-5; 11 bases match TRBD2. This CDR3 spans 15 amino acids. Germline CDR1 and CDR2: SGHNT and YENEEA. Losses at the gene ends were 5 bases for V and 5 bases for J; bases not matched to a gene: 7. The CDR3 is CASSKGLAVEETQYF. In nucleotides, the CDR3 is TGTGCCAGCAGCAAGGGACTAGCGGTGGAGGAGACCCAGTACTTC.

The V gene is TRBV11-2, the J gene TRBJ2-2; D uncertain. This CDR3 is built from 12 residues. The V end was cut by 3 bases, the J end by 11 bases, with 10 bases between. Per germline, CDR1 SGHAT and CDR2 FQNNGV. DNA of the CDR3: TGTGCCAGCAGCTTTGGTGGCCGAGAGCTGTTTTTT. Its translation: CASSFGGRELFF.

The chain joins TRBV10-1 to TRBJ2-2; a possible D gene is TRBD1 (6 bases). Trimming took 6 bases from V and 4 from J, leaving 9 bases between them. This CDR3 is built from 13 residues. Germline V CDR1 and CDR2: WNHNN, SYGVQD (reference sequence). CDR3: CASRGGPTGELFF. CDR3 nucleotide sequence: TGCGCCAGCAGAGGGGGACCCACCGGGGAGCTGTTTTTT.

The genes are TRBV2 and TRBJ1-1, with a weak D call TRBD1 (5 bases). V gave up 4 bases and J gave up 1 base, with 7 bases separating them. The germline gives CDR1 SNHLY, CDR2 FYNNEI. The CDR3 runs 13 residues. In DNA, the CDR3 is TGTGCCAGCAGTGTAGGGGAGAACACTGAAGCTTTCTTT. Translation gives CASSVGENTEAFF.

J is TRBJ2-2 and V is TRBV19; D gene uncertain. The length of the CDR3 is 13 residues. Trimming left V 6 bases short and J 5 bases short, with 10 bases between. The V gene's germline CDR1 is LNHDA and CDR2 SQIVND (reference sequence). The DNA for the CDR3 is TGTGCCAGTAGGGTGTATGTAACCGGGGAGCTGTTTTTT. It yields the protein CASRVYVTGELFF.

The chain employs TRBV30 and TRBJ2-1; D possibly corresponds to TRBD1 (8 bases). Germline lookup yields CDR1 GTSNPN and CDR2 SVGIG (reference sequence). V lost 5 bases to trimming and J lost 7 bases, with 15 bases between them. The CDR3 is 13 amino acids. The CDR3 sequence is CAWQTGGGNEQFF. CDR3 nucleotides: TGTGCCTGGCAAACAGGGGGGGGGAATGAGCAGTTCTTC. The full variable domain, its missing parts supplied by reference TRBV30 and TRBJ2-1, is SQTIHQWPATLVQPVGSPLSLECTVEGTSNPNLYWYRQAAGRGLQLLFYSVGIGQISSEVPQNLSASRPQDRQFILSSKKLLLSDSGFYLCAWQTGGGNEQFFGPGTRLTVL.

This clone has more than one count but fewer than ten. The V gene is TRBV6-6, the J gene TRBJ2-7; D is undetermined. Trimming shortened V by 4 bases and J by 2 bases, and 18 bases separated the two germline ends. The germline V gene encodes CDR1 MNHNY and CDR2 SVGAGI (reference sequence). This CDR3 is 16 amino acids long. This CDR3 reads CASSFARGLSAYEQYF. DNA for the CDR3: TGTGCCAGCAGTTTCGCGAGAGGTCTGTCAGCCTACGAGCAGTACTTC.

The chain joins TRBV2 to TRBJ2-1; TRBD2 matches 10 bases. The CDR3 consists of 16 residues. Looked up from germline, CDR1 is SNHLY and CDR2 is FYNNEI. J lost 6 bases, V lost 6 bases, and 11 bases had no gene match. CDR3 loop: CASSPESGRVGNEQFF. The CDR3 DNA sequence: TGTGCCAGCAGCCCAGAAAGCGGGAGGGTAGGCAATGAGCAGTTCTTC.